The 30 T cell receptor beta chains listed next were all sequenced from one sample in a study of control samples from healthy donors and cancer patients. TCRdb keeps only in-frame clones here, not all; method: immunoSEQ multiplex PCR. The specimen's table records roughly 200,000 clones. The sample consisted of blood. Receptors were obtained from a woman aged 25 to 39 in good health.

This sequence joins TRBV29-1 and TRBJ1-1; unclear D gene. CDR3 length equals 13 residues. Between the trimmed V and J ends, which lost 3 bases and 0 bases, there was a span of 8 bases. In germline, CDR1 is SQVTM, CDR2 ANQGSEA. CDR3 amino acids: CSVEGLMNTEAFF. The CDR3 DNA sequence: TGCAGCGTTGAGGGCCTCATGAACACTGAAGCTTTCTTT. The entire variable domain, with the rest obtained from reference TRBV29-1 and TRBJ1-1, is as follows: SAVISQKPSRDICQRGTSLTIQCQVDSQVTMMFWYRQQPGQSLTLIATANQGSEATYESGFVIDKFPISRPNLTFSTLTVSNMSPEDSSIYLCSVEGLMNTEAFFGQGTRLTVV.

This chain connects TRBV6-2 or TRBV6-3 to TRBJ2-2; TRBD2 matches at 9 bases. The CDR3 consists of 15 residues. Trimming removed 5 bases from V and 1 base from J; junction bases left unmatched: 2. The germline V gene encodes CDR1 MNHEY and CDR2 SVGEGT. DNA of the CDR3: TGTGCCAGCAGTCTTAGCGGGGGGAACACCGGGGAGCTGTTTTTT. As protein: CASSLSGGNTGELFF.

The rearrangement joins TRBV6-5 to TRBJ1-1; no clear D. Germline lookup yields CDR1 MNHEY and CDR2 SVGAGI. The CDR3 totals 14 residues. Trimming cost V 4 bases and J 1 base, with 10 bases left between them. In nucleotides, the CDR3 is TGTGCCAGCAGTTCCCGGACGAGGAACACTGAAGCTTTCTTT. Translation: CASSSRTRNTEAFF.

The chain has TRBV3-1 (or the pseudogene TRBV3-2) and TRBJ1-6, with TRBD1 identical over 7 bases. Germline CDR1 LGHDT, CDR2 YNNKEL (reference sequence). V shed 1 base and J 9 bases; nucleotides not matched to a gene: 6. The CDR3 covers 15 residues. The CDR3: CASSQGGTVGSPLHF. The CDR3 region has the DNA TGTGCCAGCAGCCAAGGGGGGACAGTAGGTTCACCCCTCCACTTT.

V usage is TRBV2 and J usage is TRBJ1-2; 9 positions match TRBD1. V lost 7 bases, J lost 3 bases, and 3 bases stayed unmatched. The CDR3 is made up of 13 amino acids. CDR1 and CDR2 from the germline V gene are SNHLY and FYNNEI. CDR3 residues: CASTGTGYYGYTF. CDR3 nucleotide sequence: TGTGCCAGCACCGGGACAGGGTACTATGGCTACACCTTC.

CDR3 nucleotides: TGTGCCAGCAGTTACGTCGGCGGAATGAACACTGAAGCTTTCTTT. This encodes CASSYVGGMNTEAFF. The rearrangement joins TRBV6-5 to TRBJ1-1; the D is unclear. Germline assignment: CDR1 MNHEY and CDR2 SVGAGI. The ends were cut back, 2 bases at V and 0 bases at J, with 10 bases in the middle. The CDR3 totals 15 residues.

The genes are TRBV5-1 and TRBJ2-7; TRBD1 or TRBD2 may be the D gene (5 bases each). CDR3 length: 16 amino acids. Trimming took off 0 bases at V and 9 bases at J, with 22 bases between the two ends. Germline lookup yields CDR1 SGHRS and CDR2 YFSETQ. The CDR3 DNA reads as TGCGCCAGCAGCTTGGGAGGGACGGGAACCGGAATGGGGCAGTACTTC. Amino acids: CASSLGGTGTGMGQYF. Full variable domain (missing parts from reference TRBV5-1 and TRBJ2-7): KAGVTQTPRYLIKTRGQQVTLSCSPISGHRSVSWYQQTPGQGLQFLFEYFSETQRNKGNFPGRFSGRQFSNSRSEMNVSTLELGDSALYLCASSLGGTGTGMGQYFGPGTRLTVT.

The chain links TRBV6-4 to TRBJ1-1; D is perhaps TRBD1 (5 bases). Germline-derived CDR1 and CDR2 are MRHNA and SNTAGT. CDR3 length: 14 amino acids. Trimming shortened V by 2 bases and J by 5 bases, and 12 bases separated the two germline ends. CDR3 nucleotide sequence: TGTGCCAGCAGTGACGGGGGTCGGGAGACTGAAGCTTTCTTT. Amino acid sequence: CASSDGGRETEAFF.

The chain links TRBV7-9 to TRBJ1-6; D is ambiguous. CDR1 is SEHNR and CDR2 is FQNEAQ in the germline V gene (reference sequence). Trimming pared 5 bases from V and 6 bases from J, leaving 8 bases between. The CDR3 loop spans 13 amino acids. CDR3 region: CASSQTGNSPLHF. The CDR3 nucleotides read TGTGCCAGCAGCCAGACGGGTAATTCACCCCTCCACTTT. The full variable domain, its missing parts supplied by reference TRBV7-9 and TRBJ1-6, is DTGVSQNPRHKITKRGQNVTFRCDPISEHNRLYWYRQTLGQGPEFLTYFQNEAQLEKSRLLSDRFSAERPKGSFSTLEIQRTEQGDSAMYLCASSQTGNSPLHFGNGTRLTVT.

The V call is TRBV5-5, the J call TRBJ2-5; D perhaps matches TRBD2 (5 bases). From germline, CDR1 is SGHKS and CDR2 YYEKEE (reference sequence). V lost 2 bases and J 2 bases, leaving 10 bases between the germline ends. The CDR3 is made up of 14 amino acids. This CDR3 is CASSLYEGQETQYF. DNA for the CDR3: TGTGCCAGCAGCTTATATGAGGGACAAGAGACCCAGTACTTC.

The CDR3 DNA reads TGTGCCAGCAGCTTACCCGGGACAGGGGTCTACGAGCAGTACTTC. Its translation: CASSLPGTGVYEQYF. V and J are TRBV7-9 and TRBJ2-7; 10 nucleotides line up with TRBD1. This CDR3 comprises 15 residues. V lost 2 bases and J lost 3; bases outside the gene matches: 4. The germline V gene has CDR1 SEHNR and CDR2 FQNEAQ (reference sequence).

The chain couples TRBV7-3 to TRBJ2-1, with TRBD2 matching over 10 bases. The germline gives CDR1 SGHTA, CDR2 FQGTGA. The V segment lost 2 bases and the J segment 14 bases; nucleotides outside the gene matches: 15. This CDR3 region has 16 residues. CDR3 DNA sequence: TGTGCCAGCAGCTTAGGTGGTAGCGGGGGGACTAGGTTAAAGTTCTTC. This sequence encodes CASSLGGSGGTRLKFF.

The V call is TRBV11-3, the J call TRBJ2-1; D not certain. V lost 3 bases, J lost 6 bases, and 9 bases lay in between. This CDR3 has 13 residues. Looked up from germline, CDR1 is SGHNT and CDR2 is YENEEA. The CDR3 nucleotides read TGTGCCAGCAGCTTCGCTACGGGCAATGAGCAGTTCTTC. This encodes CASSFATGNEQFF.

This rearrangement joins TRBV15 to TRBJ2-7; no definite D call. The CDR3 is made up of 15 amino acids. Trimming stripped 5 bases from V and 1 base from J, with 15 bases between. Germline assignment: CDR1 LNHNV and CDR2 YYDKDF (reference sequence). The CDR3 DNA is TGTGCCACCAGCTTCCTACTTGGAGAGTCCTACGAGCAGTACTTC. It codes for CATSFLLGESYEQYF.

This chain links TRBV6-2 or TRBV6-3 with TRBJ2-7; D is unresolved. The germline V gene encodes CDR1 MNHEY and CDR2 SVGEGT. V was pared by 5 bases and J by 5 bases, with 13 bases between. This CDR3 contains 13 residues. In nucleotides, the CDR3 is TGTGCCAGCAGTACCACGAAGGGTCACGAGCAGTACTTC. It specifies CASSTTKGHEQYF.

The chain joins TRBV6-5 to TRBJ2-5, with no clear D. This CDR3 is built from 16 residues. Germline V gene sequence: CDR1 MNHEY, CDR2 SVGAGI. V lost 2 bases and J lost 4, with 17 bases in between. The CDR3 is CASSYEVTPSRETQYF. The CDR3 nucleotides are TGTGCCAGCAGTTACGAGGTTACCCCTTCTCGAGAGACCCAGTACTTC.

The chain has TRBV28 and TRBJ2-3; 10 bases are shared with TRBD2. CDR1 MDHEN and CDR2 SYDVKM come from the germline V gene. Losses at the gene ends were 9 bases for V and 6 bases for J; bases not matched to a gene: 12. This CDR3 is 15 amino acids long. The CDR3 loop reads CARSSGGPLQDTQYF. The CDR3 DNA reads TGTGCCAGGTCTAGCGGGGGCCCCCTCCAGGATACGCAGTATTTT.

The rearrangement joins TRBV28 to TRBJ2-1, with TRBD1 matching 10 bases. CDR1 is MDHEN, CDR2 SYDVKM, per germline. After removal of 6 bases from V and 1 base from J, the junction contained 9 bases not matched to a gene. This CDR3 spans 17 amino acids. Here the CDR3 DNA reads TGTGCCAGCAGCCTGAGGGGACAGGGGTTATCCTACAATGAGCAGTTCTTC. As protein: CASSLRGQGLSYNEQFF.

CDR3 in amino acids: CASSQSGESTDTQYF. The DNA of the CDR3 is TGCGCCAGCAGTCAATCAGGAGAGAGCACAGATACGCAGTATTTT. The chain combines TRBV23-1 with TRBJ2-3; D gene ambiguous. TRBV23-1 is an ORF; its function is uncertain. Trimming took off 0 bases at V and 0 bases at J, with 7 bases between the two ends. The CDR3 totals 15 residues.

The genes are TRBV28 and TRBJ1-2; D unresolved. Germline V gene data show CDR1 as MDHEN and CDR2 as SYDVKM. Trimming removed 5 bases at V and 5 bases at J, with 12 bases between. The CDR3 extends over 13 amino acids. CDR3 coding DNA: TGTGCCAGCAGTGGCGACACACTATATGGCTACACCTTC. Its protein product is CASSGDTLYGYTF.

The chain couples TRBV2 to TRBJ1-2; unclear D gene. Germline lookup yields CDR1 SNHLY and CDR2 FYNNEI. This CDR3 spans 11 amino acids. Trimming took 3 bases from V and 4 from J, leaving 3 bases between them. This chain's CDR3 is CASSDTYGYTF. In DNA form, the CDR3 reads TGTGCCAGCAGTGACACCTATGGCTACACCTTC. The full variable domain, in which reference TRBV2 and TRBJ1-2 provide the parts outside the CDR3, is EPEVTQTPSHQVTQMGQEVILRCVPISNHLYFYWYRQILGQKVEFLVSFYNNEISEKSEIFDDQFSVERPDGSNFTLKIRSTKLEDSAMYFCASSDTYGYTFGSGTRLTVV.

This chain connects TRBV30 to TRBJ1-3; D is ambiguous. The germline V gene has CDR1 GTSNPN and CDR2 SVGIG (reference sequence). With 1 base removed from V and 0 bases from J, the gap between germline ends came to 4 bases. CDR3 length: 13 residues. CDR3 coding DNA: TGTGCCTGGAGTGGCATCTCTGGAAACACCATATATTTT. It is translated as CAWSGISGNTIYF.

V and J are TRBV7-9 and TRBJ2-7; D uncertain. Germline V gene lookup returns CDR1 SEHNR and CDR2 FQNEAQ (reference sequence). The V gene lost 2 bases and the J gene lost 3 bases, with 2 bases spanning the gap. The CDR3 totals 11 residues. DNA for the CDR3: TGTGCCAGCAGCTTAATCTACGAGCAGTACTTC. Translated: CASSLIYEQYF.

The chain recombines TRBV7-9 with TRBJ1-4; a weak D match, TRBD1 (5 bases). The V gene lost 5 bases and the J gene lost 5 bases, with 18 bases spanning the gap. The CDR3 is 16 amino acids. Germline V lookup: CDR1 SEHNR, CDR2 FQNEAQ (reference sequence). The CDR3 spells CASSPSGRGRNEKLFF. In DNA form, the CDR3 reads TGTGCCAGCAGCCCGAGTGGGAGGGGACGGAATGAAAAACTGTTTTTT.

The chain links TRBV2 to TRBJ1-1, with D possibly being TRBD1 (5 bases). CDR1 is SNHLY and CDR2 is FYNNEI in the germline V gene. The V and J ends lost 7 bases and 5 bases respectively, with 17 bases between them. The length of the CDR3 is 14 residues. The CDR3 DNA reads TGTGCCAGCACTTGGGGGGTAGCAGGAACTGAAGCTTTCTTT. Translated: CASTWGVAGTEAFF.

The chain has TRBV12-3 or TRBV12-4 and TRBJ1-1; 8 nucleotides align to TRBD1. CDR3 length equals 12 residues. V trimming: 5 bases; J trimming: 6 bases; junction bases outside the gene matches: 2. CDR3 sequence: CASSRTGPEAFF. The CDR3 region has the DNA TGTGCCAGCAGTCGGACAGGGCCTGAAGCTTTCTTT.

This chain joins TRBV28 and TRBJ2-2, with 7 bases that match TRBD2. V dropped 8 bases and J dropped 5; count of bases not matched to a gene: 14. The length of the CDR3 is 16 residues. Germline loops: CDR1 MDHEN, CDR2 SYDVKM. In DNA form, the CDR3 reads TGTGCCAGCTACGATCTAGGCGGGGGACCAACCGGGGAGCTGTTTTTT. Translated: CASYDLGGGPTGELFF.

The CDR3 loop reads CASEAGLNYGYTF. In nucleotides, the CDR3 is TGTGCCAGCGAAGCAGGGCTTAACTATGGCTACACCTTC. V usage is TRBV6-5 and J usage is TRBJ1-2; tentatively, D is TRBD1 (5 bases). CDR1 and CDR2 from the germline V gene are MNHEY and SVGAGI. The CDR3 is 13 amino acids. V lost 8 bases and J 1 base, leaving 11 bases between the germline ends.

The rearrangement joins TRBV28 to TRBJ2-1; perhaps D is TRBD1 or TRBD2 (6 bases each). CDR3 length: 15 amino acids. Germline assignment: CDR1 MDHEN and CDR2 SYDVKM. Trimming removed 5 bases from V and 0 bases from J, with 11 bases in between. The CDR3 DNA reads as TGTGCCAGCAGTCGTCGGGGGCTCTCCTACAATGAGCAGTTCTTC. Translating it yields CASSRRGLSYNEQFF.

This chain joins TRBV28 and TRBJ1-1; D is perhaps TRBD1 (5 bases). V lost 6 bases and J lost 0, with 14 bases in between. The CDR3 length is 15 residues. Germline V gene data show CDR1 as MDHEN and CDR2 as SYDVKM. In DNA, the CDR3 is TGTGCCAGCAGAGTCGCGGGACTTATGAACACTGAAGCTTTCTTT. As protein: CASRVAGLMNTEAFF.